These T cell receptor beta chains were read from a single sample in a study of T cells in Graves' hyperthyroidism and ophthalmopathy. One entry per CDR3 protein results from TCRdb running MiXCR on the multiplex PCR reads. Found here are some 250,000 distinct CDR3 sequences, roughly 15% of them singletons; the top ten hold more than 10%. Sequencing was performed on blood. These receptors originate from a woman between 35 and 50 years old with Graves' hyperthyroidism that later progressed to Graves' ophthalmopathy. Both conserved end residues are part of each CDR3. A D gene is named only where the DNA matches it firmly.

V,J,D,CDR3
TRBV20-1,TRBJ2-1,TRBD2,CSARDDRTSGFNEQFF
TRBV30,TRBJ1-6,.,CAWSPGYSYNSPLHF
TRBV12-3/TRBV12-4,TRBJ1-5,.,CASGYYQPQHF
TRBV28,TRBJ2-7,.,CASSSPYEQYF
TRBV4-1,TRBJ1-1,.,CASSQVGAKVPEAFF
TRBV28,TRBJ1-1,.,CASSTMPITEAFF
TRBV18,TRBJ1-1,.,CASTGGGPWDTEAFF
TRBV4-1,TRBJ2-1,.,CASSQEVRRLSYNEQFF
TRBV24-1,TRBJ1-5,.,CATSAPGVSNQPQHF
TRBV27,TRBJ2-5,TRBD1,CASSAPGQGLETQYF
TRBV6-5,TRBJ2-1,.,CASSYSAERVYNEQFF
TRBV28,TRBJ2-1,.,CASSLSYGYNEQFF
TRBV27,TRBJ2-7,TRBD1,CASSPSTGEQYF
TRBV10-3,TRBJ1-1,.,CAISDGGARTEAFF
TRBV11-2,TRBJ2-1,.,CATTTAVGNEQFF
TRBV10-3,TRBJ2-5,.,CAISDQETQYF
TRBV18,TRBJ2-3,.,CASSPLDRPPSTDTQYF
TRBV19,TRBJ2-5,.,CASSTNYKQETQYF
TRBV2,TRBJ2-5,TRBD1,CASGTGGKETQYF
TRBV18,TRBJ2-1,TRBD1,CASSPRDRSNEQFF
TRBV19,TRBJ2-6,TRBD1,CASSSRTGPLSGANVLTF
TRBV27,TRBJ2-1,.,CASSYGFKEVPYNEQFF
TRBV2,TRBJ2-1,TRBD2,CASSVPGLAGGGGGDEQFF
TRBV6-5,TRBJ2-2,TRBD1,CASSYRGLGTGELFF
TRBV5-1,TRBJ2-1,TRBD2,CASSLGLAGSSQQFF
TRBV2,TRBJ2-1,.,CASSSTGRTWNEQFF
TRBV24-1,TRBJ2-5,.,CATSDGAKETQYF
TRBV6-1,TRBJ2-2,TRBD1,CASSVRGQGASDTGELFF
TRBV18,TRBJ2-1,TRBD2,CASSPPRRGERNEQFF
TRBV7-6,TRBJ1-1,.,CASSPDGDRGFEAFF
TRBV6-5,TRBJ1-1,.,CASSYSLRRDGAEAFF
TRBV19,TRBJ2-1,.,CASSTGGHNEQFF
TRBV19,TRBJ2-3,TRBD1,CAVRRTGKADTQYF
TRBV19,TRBJ1-1,.,CASSHRFQGNTEAFF
TRBV28,TRBJ2-5,TRBD2,CASRPPSGRALGQETQYF
TRBV3-1,TRBJ1-5,.,CASSQGRGQPQHF
TRBV4-1,TRBJ1-5,TRBD1,CASSQATGVGGQPQHF